What follows are 29 T cell receptor beta chains derived from one specimen sequenced in a study of early T cells in non-severe SARS-CoV-2 infection. TCRdb used MiXCR to reprocess the 5' RACE reads, holding one entry per CDR3 protein. The sample yields fewer than 100,000 distinct CDR3 sequences, roughly 6% seen once. The sequenced sample consisted of whole blood. These receptors all stem from an adult who was a healthcare worker with PCR-confirmed SARS-CoV-2 infection or an uninfected control (not recorded which).

In this sample, this clonotype turned up many times. The chain couples TRBV5-5 to TRBJ2-7; D not resolved. CDR1 is SGHKS, CDR2 YYEKEE, per germline (reference sequence). Trimming removed 0 bases from V and 1 base from J, with 8 bases in between. The CDR3 is 14 amino acids. In DNA, the CDR3 is TGTGCCAGCAGCTTGGGGGTTGATTCCTACGAGCAGTACTTC. It encodes CASSLGVDSYEQYF.

This clonotype was observed a few times. J is TRBJ1-2 and V is TRBV7-2; D remains unclear. In germline, CDR1 is SGHTA, CDR2 FQGNSA. This CDR3 is 14 amino acids long. V shed 2 bases and J shed 4 bases, with 11 bases lying between them. The CDR3 DNA follows: TGTGCCAGCAGCTTATCGGCTGGGGTCTATGGCTACACCTTC. The encoded protein is CASSLSAGVYGYTF.

This clonotype was counted a few times. This chain connects TRBV14 to TRBJ2-1; 7 positions agree with TRBD1. This CDR3 comprises 15 residues. Germline V CDR1 and CDR2: SGHDN, FVKESK. The junction had 11 bases not matched to a gene; V was cut back by 4 bases and J by 8 bases. CDR3 DNA: TGTGCCAGCAGCCGGACAGGTGGGCGTAATGATGAGCAGTTCTTC. This encodes CASSRTGGRNDEQFF. The entire variable domain, with the rest obtained from reference TRBV14 and TRBJ2-1, is as follows: EAGVTQFPSHSVIEKGQTVTLRCDPISGHDNLYWYRRVMGKEIKFLLHFVKESKQDESGMPNNRFLAERTGGTYSTLKVQPAELEDSGVYFCASSRTGGRNDEQFFGPGTRLTVL.

There are many counts of this clonotype. The gene calls are TRBV28 and TRBJ1-1; D call uncertain. This CDR3 is built from 12 residues. V was pared by 5 bases and J by 0 bases, with 4 bases between. CDR1 is MDHEN, CDR2 SYDVKM, per germline. The CDR3 sequence: CASSEVNTEAFF. As DNA, the CDR3 is TGTGCCAGCAGTGAGGTGAACACTGAAGCTTTCTTT.

There are a few counts of this clonotype. The chain joins TRBV15 to TRBJ2-1, with 9 positions matching TRBD1. Germline CDR1 and CDR2: LNHNV and YYDKDF (reference sequence). Trimming at V came to 7 bases and at J to 8 bases, leaving 6 bases not matched to a gene. The CDR3 is 13 residues long. The DNA for the CDR3 is TGTGCCACCAAACTACAGGGGGCGTATGAGCAGTTCTTC. Its protein is CATKLQGAYEQFF. Drawing the rest from reference TRBV15 and TRBJ2-1, the complete variable domain is DAMVIQNPRYQVTQFGKPVTLSCSQTLNHNVMYWYQQKSSQAPKLLFHYYDKDFNNEADTPDNFQSRRPNTSFCFLDIRSPGLGDTAMYLCATKLQGAYEQFFGPGTRLTVL.

The rearrangement links TRBV10-3 to TRBJ2-2; 7 bases are shared with TRBD1. V lost 2 bases to trimming and J lost 4 bases; unmatched junction nucleotides: 4. The length of the CDR3 is 15 residues. The germline CDR1 and CDR2 sequences are ENHRY and SYGVKD. CDR3 residues: CAISEPDRATGELFF. CDR3 nucleotides: TGTGCCATCAGTGAGCCTGACAGGGCCACCGGGGAGCTGTTTTTT.

Ten or more counts support this clonotype. The gene calls are TRBV7-9 and TRBJ2-7, with no clear D. The CDR3 sequence is 11 residues long. V lost 5 bases to trimming and J lost 4 bases, with 6 bases between them. Germline V lookup: CDR1 SEHNR, CDR2 FQNEAQ (reference sequence). The CDR3 here is CASSMSYEQYF. The CDR3 bases are TGTGCCAGCAGCATGAGTTACGAGCAGTACTTC.

This clonotype was recorded many times. The chain links TRBV28 to TRBJ2-7, with D possibly matching TRBD1 (5 bases). V was shortened by 1 base and J by 6 bases, with 13 bases between the two germline ends. Germline-derived CDR1 and CDR2 are MDHEN and SYDVKM. The CDR3 consists of 14 residues. The CDR3 DNA reads as TGTGCCAGCAGTTTATTAAGGGGAAAGGCCGAGCAGTACTTC. Translated, it gives CASSLLRGKAEQYF.

This clonotype was observed a few times. The chain carries TRBV7-2 and TRBJ2-3; D remains ambiguous. The CDR3 sequence is 13 residues long. V was clipped by 1 base and J by 4 bases, with 6 bases between them. Germline CDR1 reads SGHTA; CDR2 reads FQGNSA. As DNA, the CDR3 is TGTGCCAGCAGCTTAGTGTACTCAGATACGCAGTATTTT. Amino acid sequence: CASSLVYSDTQYF.

This clonotype was counted between two and nine times. This chain joins TRBV6-2 or TRBV6-3 and TRBJ2-7; 7 positions agree with TRBD1. V gave up 1 base and J gave up 4 bases; unmatched junction bases: 1. Germline CDR1 MNHEY, CDR2 SVGEGT. The CDR3 loop spans 13 amino acids. The CDR3: CASSYYRGYEQYF. CDR3 in DNA: TGTGCCAGCAGTTACTACAGGGGTTACGAGCAGTACTTC.

This chain links TRBV7-9 with TRBJ2-4; 7 bases fit TRBD1. CDR1 is SEHNR, CDR2 FQNEAQ, per germline (reference sequence). The CDR3 covers 16 residues. V trimming: 5 bases; J trimming: 3 bases; junction bases outside the gene matches: 10. The chain's CDR3 is CASSPSDRVVKNIQYF. The CDR3 nucleotides read TGTGCCAGCAGCCCTTCCGACAGGGTGGTCAAAAACATTCAGTACTTC.

This clonotype was observed a few times. This chain uses TRBV9 with TRBJ2-7; 9 bases match TRBD1. This CDR3 contains 15 residues. The V gene end was trimmed by 7 bases and the J gene end by 1 base; junction bases not matched to a gene: 9. Germline-derived CDR1 and CDR2 are SGDLS and YYNGEE. The CDR3 sequence is CASSDGDRDSYEQYF. Here the CDR3 DNA reads TGTGCCAGCTCCGACGGGGACAGGGATTCCTACGAGCAGTACTTC.

This clonotype has at least ten counts. The chain employs TRBV14 and TRBJ1-6; D possibly corresponds to TRBD1 (5 bases). CDR3 length: 16 amino acids. Per the germline V gene, CDR1 is SGHDN and CDR2 is FVKESK. Trimming left V 2 bases short and J 7 bases short, with 15 bases between. DNA for the CDR3: TGTGCCAGCAGCCAAAGCCCTGGCAGGGCCAATTCACCCCTCCACTTT. The encoded protein is CASSQSPGRANSPLHF.

This clonotype was counted ten times or more. The chain is built from TRBV6-5 and TRBJ1-6; D may be TRBD1 (6 bases). Per the germline V gene, CDR1 is MNHEY and CDR2 is SVGAGI. The V gene lost 6 bases and the J gene lost 9 bases, with 21 bases spanning the gap. The CDR3 has 16 residues. The CDR3 spells CASSRTSTGQGSPLHF. The CDR3 region has the DNA TGTGCCAGCAGCCGCACCTCAACAGGGCAGGGTTCACCCCTCCACTTT.

Only a few counts were recorded for this clonotype. This chain links TRBV6-5 with TRBJ1-3; tentative D call: TRBD1 (5 bases). CDR1 MNHEY and CDR2 SVGAGI come from the germline V gene. This CDR3 region has 15 residues. V lost 6 bases and J 4 bases, leaving 16 bases between the germline ends. The CDR3 region is CASRGTALRGNTIYF. The CDR3 DNA sequence: TGTGCCAGCAGGGGGACGGCGCTTCGGGGAAACACCATATATTTT.

This clonotype was recorded many times. The chain carries TRBV20-1 and TRBJ2-1, with TRBD1 matching over 8 bases. Germline assignment: CDR1 DFQATT and CDR2 SNEGSKA (reference sequence). Trimming removed 1 base from V and 13 bases from J; junction bases left unmatched: 24. This CDR3 region has 18 residues. CDR3 loop: CSARASLGQGNVERLQFF. CDR3 bases: TGCAGTGCTAGAGCCTCCCTCGGACAGGGCAATGTTGAGAGGCTTCAGTTCTTC.

The sample holds a few counts of this clonotype. This sequence joins TRBV7-2 and TRBJ2-1, with D perhaps TRBD2 (5 bases). The CDR3 sequence is 16 residues long. The germline gives CDR1 SGHTA, CDR2 FQGNSA. The germline V and J ends were trimmed by 4 bases and 3 bases, with 16 bases remaining between them. The CDR3 loop is CASSSELDYGYNEQFF. The CDR3 DNA is TGTGCCAGCAGCTCAGAACTAGACTACGGCTACAATGAGCAGTTCTTC.

This clonotype was seen ten or more times. This rearrangement joins TRBV20-1 to TRBJ2-7; no clear D gene. The CDR3 loop spans 13 amino acids. V dropped 1 base and J dropped 3 bases, with 10 bases sitting between them. CDR1 and CDR2 (germline): DFQATT, SNEGSKA (reference sequence). Written as DNA, the CDR3 is TGCAGTGCTAGAGGACCGGTTGGCTACGAGCAGTACTTC. Translation: CSARGPVGYEQYF.

J is TRBJ2-3 and V is TRBV6-4; D ambiguous. The V gene's germline CDR1 is MRHNA and CDR2 SNTAGT. V gave up 3 bases and J gave up 2 bases, with 9 bases separating them. CDR3 length equals 14 residues. The CDR3 DNA reads TGTGCCAGCAGTGAAAGTGGGCCCACAGATACGCAGTATTTT. Its translation: CASSESGPTDTQYF.

Only one count was recorded for this clonotype. This chain links TRBV12-3 or TRBV12-4 with TRBJ2-1; D is ambiguous. The CDR3 runs to 16 residues. V dropped 5 bases and J dropped 6 bases, with 20 bases sitting between them. The CDR3 is CASSPPGLRSSNEQFF. The DNA of the CDR3 is TGTGCCAGCAGTCCTCCTGGGCTCAGGTCATCCAATGAGCAGTTCTTC.

The J gene is TRBJ2-6, the V gene TRBV6-5; 10 bases line up with TRBD1. Germline CDR1 reads MNHEY; CDR2 reads SVGAGI. The CDR3 contains 18 residues. The J segment lost 0 bases and the V segment lost 8 bases, leaving 10 bases of the junction unmatched. CDR3 DNA sequence: TGTGCCAGCTATTCCCCCGGGACAGGGGTCTCTGGGGCCAACGTCCTGACTTTC. Its protein product is CASYSPGTGVSGANVLTF.

This clonotype was recorded many times. The chain recombines TRBV11-2 with TRBJ1-6, with D hard to call. Germline V gene data show CDR1 as SGHAT and CDR2 as FQNNGV. This CDR3 has 14 residues. Trimming took 0 bases from V and 9 from J, leaving 9 bases between them. The CDR3 loop is CASSLDQAGSPLHF. Here the CDR3 DNA reads TGTGCCAGCAGCTTAGATCAAGCAGGTTCACCCCTCCACTTT.

The table lists this clonotype with a few counts. J is TRBJ2-7 and V is TRBV6-2 or TRBV6-3; a weak D match, TRBD1 (5 bases). This CDR3 is built from 13 residues. The V gene's germline CDR1 is MNHEY and CDR2 SVGEGT. V lost 0 bases, J lost 2 bases, and 5 bases lay in between. Written as DNA, the CDR3 is TGTGCCAGCAGTTACTCGGGGCCCTACGAGCAGTACTTC. It codes for CASSYSGPYEQYF.

This clonotype has a count of ten or more. The rearrangement joins TRBV6-6 to TRBJ2-4; D unclear. The CDR3 is made up of 15 amino acids. The V and J ends lost 6 bases and 0 bases respectively, with 12 bases between them. Germline lookup yields CDR1 MNHNY and CDR2 SVGAGI (reference sequence). CDR3 coding DNA: TGTGCCAGCAGCCCGAGGCATCTAGCCAAAAACATTCAGTACTTC. The encoded protein is CASSPRHLAKNIQYF.

This clonotype showed up just a few times. This chain connects TRBV12-3 or TRBV12-4 to TRBJ2-7; 7 nucleotides agree with TRBD2. The V and J ends lost 6 bases and 6 bases, in that order; junction bases with no gene match: 5. The CDR3 is 12 amino acids. For the CDR3, the DNA is TGTGCCAGCAGGGGGGGGATCGGCGAGCAGTACTTC. Translating gives CASRGGIGEQYF.

Only a few counts were recorded for this clonotype. The chain combines TRBV7-8 with TRBJ2-2; 13 bases fit TRBD2. CDR1 is SGHVS and CDR2 is FQNEAQ in the germline V gene. V was clipped by 4 bases and J by 6 bases; unmatched bases: 17. The CDR3 is made up of 20 amino acids. As DNA, the CDR3 is TGTGCCAGCAGCTCCGGTCCTTTACTAGCGGGAGGGACCCGCCCCGGGGAGCTGTTTTTT. The encoded protein is CASSSGPLLAGGTRPGELFF.

This clonotype was detected many times. This chain connects TRBV18 to TRBJ1-2, with a possible D match to TRBD1 (5 bases). The germline V gene encodes CDR1 KGHSH and CDR2 LQKENI. V was cut by 4 bases and J by 5 bases, with 14 bases left in between. The CDR3 is made up of 14 amino acids. CDR3 coding DNA: TGTGCCAGCTCACGAGGGACGGGGGAATATGGCTACACCTTC. Its protein product is CASSRGTGEYGYTF.

This clonotype has a handful of counts. This rearrangement joins TRBV5-1 to TRBJ2-3, with TRBD1 matching over 7 bases. Unmatched junction bases numbered 8, after V lost 4 bases and J lost 3 bases. In germline, CDR1 is SGHRS, CDR2 YFSETQ. The CDR3 contains 15 residues. In DNA, the CDR3 is TGCGCCAGCAGCCAAAGACAGGGTCCTACAGATACGCAGTATTTT. This sequence encodes CASSQRQGPTDTQYF.

The chain has TRBV10-2 and TRBJ2-5; D might be TRBD2 (5 bases). The germline V gene encodes CDR1 WSHSY and CDR2 SAAADI. The CDR3 sequence is 14 residues long. V was trimmed by 3 bases and J by 6 bases, leaving 14 bases between them. The CDR3 loop reads CASSDWLARKTQYF. The DNA for the CDR3 is TGCGCCAGCAGTGATTGGCTAGCTAGGAAGACCCAGTACTTC.